Following are 23 T cell receptor beta chains from one sample sequenced in a study of radiotherapy plus CTLA-4 blockade in lung cancer. Here immunoSEQ multiplex PCR was the method, and the copy in TCRdb shows in-frame clones only, minus some. The repertoire includes about 76,000 clones, roughly 79% of them detected once, and approximately 22% sits in the top ten. The specimen comprised peripheral blood, sampled from a patient treated with radiotherapy plus ipilimumab. Source of these receptors: a human donor with non-small cell lung cancer whose response to radiotherapy plus ipilimumab could not be evaluated. Some clones in this sample may be carry-over from other donors' samples.

Only a few counts were recorded for this clone. This chain links TRBV5-4 with TRBJ2-5; possible D gene TRBD1, 6 bases. V lost 3 bases to trimming and J lost 5 bases, with 14 bases between them. The CDR3 has 14 residues. The germline V gene encodes CDR1 SGHNT and CDR2 YYREEE (reference sequence). In nucleotides, the CDR3 is TGTGCCAGCAGCTCACAGGGAATGCGGGAGACCCAGTACTTC. It specifies CASSSQGMRETQYF.

This chain uses TRBV14 with TRBJ2-6; D gene uncertain. Germline-derived CDR1 and CDR2 are SGHDN and FVKESK. V was pared by 4 bases and J by 0 bases, with 10 bases between. This CDR3 has 16 amino acids. The CDR3 DNA reads TGTGCCAGCAGCCCCGGTCCCCTCTCTGGGGCCAACGTCCTGACTTTC. Protein sequence: CASSPGPLSGANVLTF.

The gene calls are TRBV19 and TRBJ2-4; D is perhaps TRBD1 (6 bases). V was trimmed by 1 base and J by 13 bases, leaving 17 bases between them. Germline assignment: CDR1 LNHDA and CDR2 SQIVND (reference sequence). The CDR3 covers 14 residues. CDR3 sequence reads: CASSIGVGGAEQYF. The CDR3 nucleotides read TGTGCCAGTAGTATAGGAGTAGGGGGAGCAGAACAGTACTTC.

V is TRBV7-2 and J is TRBJ1-4; TRBD1 matches 7 bases. The CDR3 runs 15 residues. Germline V lookup: CDR1 SGHTA, CDR2 FQGNSA. The ends lost 1 base at V and 8 bases at J; junction bases unmatched: 7. This chain's CDR3 is CASSLVPGGYEKLFF. The CDR3 DNA sequence: TGTGCCAGCAGCTTAGTCCCAGGGGGGTACGAAAAACTGTTTTTT. The full variable domain, in which reference TRBV7-2 and TRBJ1-4 provide the parts outside the CDR3, is GAGVSQSPSNKVTEKGKDVELRCDPISGHTALYWYRQSLGQGLEFLIYFQGNSAPDKSGLPSDRFSAERTGGSVSTLTIQRTQQEDSAVYLCASSLVPGGYEKLFFGSGTQLSVL.

This chain joins TRBV28 and TRBJ1-5; D might be TRBD1 (6 bases). This CDR3 contains 15 residues. V was clipped by 2 bases and J by 3 bases, with 11 bases between them. The germline CDR1 and CDR2 sequences are MDHEN and SYDVKM. CDR3 nucleotides: TGTGCCAGCAGTTTAACCACAGGGTTCAATCAGCCCCAGCATTTT. Translating it yields CASSLTTGFNQPQHF.

This clone appeared a single time. The chain joins TRBV5-6 to TRBJ1-1; weak D call: TRBD1 (6 bases). CDR1 and CDR2 from the germline V gene are SGHDT and YYEEEE. This CDR3 region has 15 residues. The V end was cut by 3 bases, the J end by 0 bases, with 12 bases between. The CDR3 DNA follows: TGTGCCAGCAGCTCTAGGACAGCTCTGAACACTGAAGCTTTCTTT. It codes for CASSSRTALNTEAFF. Full variable domain (rest looked up from reference TRBV5-6 and TRBJ1-1): DAGVTQSPTHLIKTRGQQVTLRCSPKSGHDTVSWYQQALGQGPQFIFQYYEEEERQRGNFPDRFSGHQFPNYSSELNVNALLLGDSALYLCASSSRTALNTEAFFGQGTRLTVV.

J is TRBJ1-1 and V is TRBV6-5; 7 positions match TRBD1. CDR1 and CDR2 from the germline V gene are MNHEY and SVGAGI. The length of the CDR3 is 16 residues. V lost 0 bases to trimming and J lost 1 base; unmatched junction nucleotides: 5. The CDR3 DNA is TGTGCCAGCAGTTACTCGTCAGGGGGTCGGAACACTGAAGCTTTCTTT. As protein: CASSYSSGGRNTEAFF.

The genes are TRBV5-1 and TRBJ2-3; D perhaps matches TRBD2 (5 bases). CDR3 length: 12 residues. V dropped 1 base and J dropped 9 bases, with 9 bases sitting between them. The germline CDR1 and CDR2 sequences are SGHRS and YFSETQ. DNA for the CDR3: TGCGCCAGCAGCTTGACAAGGGAGACGCAGTATTTT. It encodes CASSLTRETQYF.

The CDR3 DNA follows: TGCGCCAGCAGCCTACCGCCCGGGACAGGTCTCACAGATACGCAGTATTTT. Translated: CASSLPPGTGLTDTQYF. V is TRBV5-1 and J is TRBJ2-3, with 8 bases aligning to TRBD1. Germline V CDR1 and CDR2: SGHRS, YFSETQ. The J segment lost 2 bases and the V segment lost 4 bases, leaving 12 bases of the junction unmatched. The CDR3 is 17 residues long.

There are a few counts of this clone. The chain recombines TRBV5-6 with TRBJ1-6; 9 bases fit TRBD1. The junction had 10 bases not matched to a gene; V was cut back by 3 bases and J by 15 bases. Germline V gene lookup returns CDR1 SGHDT and CDR2 YYEEEE. The CDR3 is 14 amino acids. The CDR3 reads CASSWGTGNSFLHF. Written as DNA, the CDR3 is TGTGCCAGCAGCTGGGGGACAGGGAATTCTTTCCTCCACTTT.

The chain combines TRBV10-3 with TRBJ1-6; D is undetermined. CDR1 ENHRY and CDR2 SYGVKD come from the germline V gene. The CDR3 extends over 18 amino acids. The V end was cut by 4 bases, the J end by 5 bases, with 21 bases between. The CDR3 region is CAISVPKNPTVDNSPLHF. CDR3 nucleotides: TGTGCCATCAGTGTGCCAAAAAACCCTACAGTGGATAATTCACCCCTCCACTTT.

There are a few counts of this clone. This rearrangement joins TRBV20-1 to TRBJ2-3; D is undetermined. The germline V gene has CDR1 DFQATT and CDR2 SNEGSKA (reference sequence). The CDR3 runs 11 residues. V was pared by 3 bases and J by 5 bases, with 6 bases between. DNA for the CDR3: TGCAGTGCTAGTATTCGAGATACGCAGTATTTT. Translation gives CSASIRDTQYF.

The CDR3 protein is CASSIGGKTYGYTF. CDR3 bases: TGTGCCAGCAGTATCGGGGGTAAGACCTATGGCTACACCTTC. The chain links TRBV5-6 to TRBJ1-2; weak D call: TRBD1 (5 bases). From germline, CDR1 is SGHDT and CDR2 YYEEEE. This CDR3 is built from 14 residues. Trimming took off 5 bases at V and 4 bases at J, with 15 bases between the two ends.

CDR3 sequence: CASSDRGLSYEQYF. CDR3 nucleotides: TGTGCCAGCAGCGACAGGGGCCTCAGCTACGAGCAGTACTTC. The chain uses TRBV21-1 and TRBJ2-7; no check of the table's D call, TRBD1, against the DNA was made. TRBV21-1 is shown as a pseudogene. The CDR3 has 14 amino acids.

This chain uses TRBV25-1 with TRBJ2-3; TRBD2 aligns across 7 bases. Germline CDR1 and CDR2: MGHDK and SYGVNS. V was pared by 8 bases and J by 0 bases, with 8 bases of the junction left unmatched. The CDR3 contains 15 residues. The CDR3 reads CASGAGLYSTDTQYF. Written as DNA, the CDR3 is TGTGCCAGCGGGGCGGGACTATACAGCACAGATACGCAGTATTTT.

The CDR3 coding sequence is TGTGCCAGCAGCTTGGCCGGCAGGGGCTTCCCAAATTCACCCCTCCACTTT. Translated: CASSLAGRGFPNSPLHF. This sequence joins TRBV11-2 and TRBJ1-6, with D tentatively TRBD1 (6 bases). V lost 3 bases and J lost 7, with 19 bases in between. Germline assignment: CDR1 SGHAT and CDR2 FQNNGV. The CDR3 has 17 amino acids.

The rearrangement joins TRBV11-3 to TRBJ2-3, with 13 bases matching TRBD2. Trimming cost V 5 bases and J 6 bases; bases outside gene matches: 8. The CDR3 extends over 16 amino acids. Germline assignment: CDR1 SGHNT and CDR2 YENEEA. CDR3 DNA sequence: TGTGCCAGCAGCGCCGGACTAGCGGGAGAGGAGGATACGCAGTATTTT. This gives the protein CASSAGLAGEEDTQYF.

The V gene is TRBV2, the J gene TRBJ2-3; possibly TRBD2 for D (7 bases). The CDR3 sequence is 16 residues long. V gave up 4 bases and J gave up 6 bases, with 20 bases separating them. Germline CDR1 and CDR2: SNHLY and FYNNEI. CDR3 bases: TGTGCCAGCAGTGGGGGGCTAGCGGCGGGCTGGGATACGCAGTATTTT. Its translation is CASSGGLAAGWDTQYF.

The V call is TRBV27, the J call TRBJ2-6; 10 nucleotides agree with TRBD1. V dropped 4 bases and J dropped 0; count of bases not matched to a gene: 6. CDR1 and CDR2 (germline): MNHEY, SMNVEV (reference sequence). The CDR3 is 18 residues long. DNA of the CDR3: TGTGCCAGCAGTTGGGCCGGGACAGGGGTCTCTGGGGCCAACGTCCTGACTTTC. This sequence encodes CASSWAGTGVSGANVLTF.

In this sample, this clone turned up a few times. V gene TRBV2 combines with J gene TRBJ2-2; 8 bases fit TRBD1. The CDR3 has 14 amino acids. Trimming removed 6 bases from V and 6 bases from J; junction bases left unmatched: 6. Germline values: CDR1 SNHLY, CDR2 FYNNEI. The CDR3 loop reads CASSPDRGPGELFF. The DNA for the CDR3 is TGTGCCAGCAGCCCCGACAGGGGTCCCGGGGAGCTGTTTTTT.

As for this clone: The junction and the germline gene differ at one end; a read error may be behind it. The gene calls are TRBV7-9 and TRBJ2-2, with no clear D. CDR3 length equals 12 residues. The germline CDR1 and CDR2 sequences are SEHNR and FQNEAQ (reference sequence). The CDR3 nucleotides read TGCGCCAGCAGCCCCCTATCCGGGGAGCTGTTTTTT. It yields the protein CASSPLSGELFF.

This chain joins TRBV19 and TRBJ1-1; D is unclear. This CDR3 has 13 amino acids. V shed 1 base and J shed 3 bases, with 6 bases lying between them. CDR1 and CDR2 (germline): LNHDA, SQIVND (reference sequence). This chain's CDR3 is CASSIGSDTEAFF. The DNA of the CDR3 is TGTGCCAGTAGTATAGGGTCGGACACTGAAGCTTTCTTT.

V gene TRBV9 combines with J gene TRBJ2-1; 9 bases are shared with TRBD1. V was pared by 3 bases and J by 7 bases, with 5 bases of the junction left unmatched. This CDR3 contains 14 residues. Germline V gene sequence: CDR1 SGDLS, CDR2 YYNGEE. The CDR3 DNA reads TGTGCCAGCAGCGCCGGACAGGGGACGAATGAGCAGTTCTTC. Its translation: CASSAGQGTNEQFF.